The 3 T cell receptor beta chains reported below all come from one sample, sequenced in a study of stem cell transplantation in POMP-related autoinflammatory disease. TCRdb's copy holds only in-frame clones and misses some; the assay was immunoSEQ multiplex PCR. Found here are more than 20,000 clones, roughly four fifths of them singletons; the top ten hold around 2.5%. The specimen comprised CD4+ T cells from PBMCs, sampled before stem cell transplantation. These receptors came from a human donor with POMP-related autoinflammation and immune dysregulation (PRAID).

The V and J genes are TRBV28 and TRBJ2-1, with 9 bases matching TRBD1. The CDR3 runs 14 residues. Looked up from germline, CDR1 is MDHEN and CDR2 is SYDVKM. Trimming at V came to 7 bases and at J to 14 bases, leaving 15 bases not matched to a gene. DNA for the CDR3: TGTGCCAGCACCTCGCAACAGGGGGCGCGGTATGAGTTCTTC. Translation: CASTSQQGARYEFF.

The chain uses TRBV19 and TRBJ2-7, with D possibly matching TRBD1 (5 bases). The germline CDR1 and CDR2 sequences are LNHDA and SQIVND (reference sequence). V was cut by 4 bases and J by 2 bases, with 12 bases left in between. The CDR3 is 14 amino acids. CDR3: CASSTRRETYEQYF. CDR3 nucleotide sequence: TGTGCCAGTAGTACTCGCAGGGAAACCTACGAGCAGTACTTC. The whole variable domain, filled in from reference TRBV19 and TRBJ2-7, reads DGGITQSPKYLFRKEGQNVTLSCEQNLNHDAMYWYRQDPGQGLRLIYYSQIVNDFQKGDIAEGYSVSREKKESFPLTVTSAQKNPTAFYLCASSTRRETYEQYFGPGTRLTVT.

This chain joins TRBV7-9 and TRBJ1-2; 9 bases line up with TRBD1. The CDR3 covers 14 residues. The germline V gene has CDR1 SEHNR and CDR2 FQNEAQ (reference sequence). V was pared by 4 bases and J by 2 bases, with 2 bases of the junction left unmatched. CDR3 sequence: CASSSGTGNYGYTF. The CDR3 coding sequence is TGTGCCAGCAGCTCCGGGACAGGGAACTATGGCTACACCTTC.